This T cell receptor beta chain was captured in a study of T cell changes during pregnancy in multiple sclerosis. Using immunoSEQ multiplex PCR, the repertoire was profiled, and TCRdb retains in-frame clones only, with some absent. The repertoire holds some 74,000 clones, about 92% seen once, with approximately 2.4% in the top ten. This sequence was found in a female donor with multiple sclerosis, enrolled in a pregnancy study. This material consisted of peripheral blood, taken before pregnancy.

The CDR3: CAISENHQANTIYF. The CDR3 bases are TGTGCCATCAGTGAGAACCATCAGGCCAACACCATATATTTT. The rearrangement uses TRBV10-3 and TRBJ1-3; D not certain. Germline loops: CDR1 ENHRY, CDR2 SYGVKD. V dropped 2 bases and J dropped 7 bases, with 12 bases sitting between them. This CDR3 spans 14 amino acids.